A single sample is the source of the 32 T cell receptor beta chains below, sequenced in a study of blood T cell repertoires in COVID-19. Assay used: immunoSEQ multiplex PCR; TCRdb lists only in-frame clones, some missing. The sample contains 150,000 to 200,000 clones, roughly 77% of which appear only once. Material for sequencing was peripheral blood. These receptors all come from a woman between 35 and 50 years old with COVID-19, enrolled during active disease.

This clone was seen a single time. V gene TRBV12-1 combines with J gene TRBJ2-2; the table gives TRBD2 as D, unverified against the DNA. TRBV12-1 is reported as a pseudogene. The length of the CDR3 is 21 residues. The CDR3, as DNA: TGTGCCAGCAGCTGCCGCGGACTAGCGAATCATTCAATCGCGAACACCGGGGAGCTGTTTTTT. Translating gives CASSCRGLANHSIANTGELFF.

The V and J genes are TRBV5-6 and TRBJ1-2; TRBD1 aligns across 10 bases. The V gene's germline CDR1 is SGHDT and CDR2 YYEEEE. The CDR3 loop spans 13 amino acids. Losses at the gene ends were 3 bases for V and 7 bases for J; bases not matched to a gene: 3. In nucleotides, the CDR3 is TGTGCCAGCAGCTCGGGGACAGGGGTTGGCTACACCTTC. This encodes CASSSGTGVGYTF.

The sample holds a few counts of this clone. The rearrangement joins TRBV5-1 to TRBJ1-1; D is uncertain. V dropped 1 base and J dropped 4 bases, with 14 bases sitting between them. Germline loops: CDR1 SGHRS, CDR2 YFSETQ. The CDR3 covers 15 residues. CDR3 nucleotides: TGCGCCAGCAGCTTGCTCGAGGGTGGGAGCACTGAAGCTTTCTTT. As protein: CASSLLEGGSTEAFF.

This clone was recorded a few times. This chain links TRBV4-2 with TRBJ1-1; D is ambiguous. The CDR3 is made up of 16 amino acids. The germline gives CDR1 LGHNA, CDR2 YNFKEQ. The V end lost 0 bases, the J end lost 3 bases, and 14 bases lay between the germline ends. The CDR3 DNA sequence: TGTGCCAGCAGCCAAGAAACGCGGCGTCGACACACTGAAGCTTTCTTT. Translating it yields CASSQETRRRHTEAFF.

As DNA, the CDR3 is TGCGCCGAAGCGGGCGGAACAAATGAAAAACTGTTTTTT. This sequence encodes CAEAGGTNEKLFF. The rearrangement joins TRBV10-1 to TRBJ1-4; D remains ambiguous. The length of the CDR3 is 13 residues. Trimming stripped 11 bases from V and 5 bases from J, with 15 bases between. CDR1 WNHNN and CDR2 SYGVQD come from the germline V gene (reference sequence).

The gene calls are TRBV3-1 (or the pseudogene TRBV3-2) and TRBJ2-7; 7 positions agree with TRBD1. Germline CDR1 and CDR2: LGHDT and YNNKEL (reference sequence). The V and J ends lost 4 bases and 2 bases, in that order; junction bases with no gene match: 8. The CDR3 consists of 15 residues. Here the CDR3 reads CASSRPGQQPYEQYF. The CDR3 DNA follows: TGTGCCAGCAGCCGACCGGGACAGCAACCCTACGAGCAGTACTTC.

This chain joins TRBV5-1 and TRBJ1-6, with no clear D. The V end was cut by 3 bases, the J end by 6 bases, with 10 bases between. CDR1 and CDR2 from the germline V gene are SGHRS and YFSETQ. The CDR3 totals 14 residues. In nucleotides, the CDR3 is TGCGCCAGCAGCTCCTCGACTGTTAATTCACCCCTCCACTTT. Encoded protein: CASSSSTVNSPLHF.

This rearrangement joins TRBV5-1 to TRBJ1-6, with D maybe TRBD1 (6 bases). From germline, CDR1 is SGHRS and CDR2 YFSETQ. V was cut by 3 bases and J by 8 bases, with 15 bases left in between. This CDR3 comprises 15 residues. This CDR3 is CASSSDRIVDSPLHF. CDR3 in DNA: TGCGCCAGCAGCTCAGACAGGATAGTTGATTCACCCCTCCACTTT.

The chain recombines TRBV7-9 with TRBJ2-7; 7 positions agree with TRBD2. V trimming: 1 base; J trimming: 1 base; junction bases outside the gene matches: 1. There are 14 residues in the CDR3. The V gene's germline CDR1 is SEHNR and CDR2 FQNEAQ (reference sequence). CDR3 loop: CASSLEGGSYEQYF. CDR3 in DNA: TGTGCCAGCAGCTTAGAGGGAGGGTCCTACGAGCAGTACTTC.

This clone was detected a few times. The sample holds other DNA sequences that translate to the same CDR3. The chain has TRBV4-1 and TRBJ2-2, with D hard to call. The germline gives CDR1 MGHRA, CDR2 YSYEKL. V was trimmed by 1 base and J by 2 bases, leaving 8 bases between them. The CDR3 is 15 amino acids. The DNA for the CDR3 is TGCGCCAGCAGCCAAGGTCAGGTCAACACCGGGGAGCTGTTTTTT. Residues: CASSQGQVNTGELFF.

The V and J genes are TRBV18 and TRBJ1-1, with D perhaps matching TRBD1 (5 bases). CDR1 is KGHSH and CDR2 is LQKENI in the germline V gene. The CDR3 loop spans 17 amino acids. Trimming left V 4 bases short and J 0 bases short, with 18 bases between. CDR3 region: CASSLPQGAGMNTEAFF. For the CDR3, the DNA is TGTGCCAGCTCACTTCCCCAGGGAGCGGGAATGAACACTGAAGCTTTCTTT.

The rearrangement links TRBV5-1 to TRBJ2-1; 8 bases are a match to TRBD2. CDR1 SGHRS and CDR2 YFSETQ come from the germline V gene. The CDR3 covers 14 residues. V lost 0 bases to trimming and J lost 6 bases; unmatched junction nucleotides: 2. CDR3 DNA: TGCGCCAGCAGCTTGGGAGCGGGGGCCAATGAGCAGTTCTTC. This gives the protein CASSLGAGANEQFF.

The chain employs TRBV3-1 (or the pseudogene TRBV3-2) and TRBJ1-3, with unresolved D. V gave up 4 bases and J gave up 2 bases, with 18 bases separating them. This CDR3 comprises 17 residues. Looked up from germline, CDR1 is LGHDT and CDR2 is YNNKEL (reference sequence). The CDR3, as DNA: TGTGCCAGCAGCCCCTTTCAGGCCCCAAGTCCTGGAAACACCATATATTTT. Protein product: CASSPFQAPSPGNTIYF.

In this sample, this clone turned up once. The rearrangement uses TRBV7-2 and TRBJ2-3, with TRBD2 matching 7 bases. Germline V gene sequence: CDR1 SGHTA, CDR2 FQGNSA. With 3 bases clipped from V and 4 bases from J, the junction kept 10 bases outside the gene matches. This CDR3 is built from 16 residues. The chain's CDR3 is CASSFGSGTVADTQYF. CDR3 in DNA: TGTGCCAGCAGCTTCGGGAGCGGGACCGTGGCAGATACGCAGTATTTT.

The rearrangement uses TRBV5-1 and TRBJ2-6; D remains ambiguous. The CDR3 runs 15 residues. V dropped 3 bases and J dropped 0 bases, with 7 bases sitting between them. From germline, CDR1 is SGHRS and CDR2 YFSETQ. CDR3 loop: CASSSQPSGANVLTF. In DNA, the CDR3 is TGCGCCAGCAGCTCACAGCCCTCTGGGGCCAACGTCCTGACTTTC.

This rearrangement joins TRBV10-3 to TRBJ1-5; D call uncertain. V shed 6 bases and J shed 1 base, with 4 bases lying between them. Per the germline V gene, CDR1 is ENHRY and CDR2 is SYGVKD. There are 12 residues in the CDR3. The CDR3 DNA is TGTGCCATCAGCGTCAGCAATCAGCCCCAGCATTTT. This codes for CAISVSNQPQHF.

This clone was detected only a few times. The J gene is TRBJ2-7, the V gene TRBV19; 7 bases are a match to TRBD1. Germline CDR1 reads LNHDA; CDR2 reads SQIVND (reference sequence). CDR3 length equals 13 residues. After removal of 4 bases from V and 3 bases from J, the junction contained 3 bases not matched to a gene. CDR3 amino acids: CASSTDRVYEQYF. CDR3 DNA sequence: TGTGCCAGTAGTACTGACAGGGTCTACGAGCAGTACTTC.

The CDR3 region is CASSPDSFYNSPLHF. CDR3 nucleotide sequence: TGTGCCAGCTCACCCGACAGTTTCTATAATTCACCCCTCCACTTT. The genes are TRBV18 and TRBJ1-6; D possibly corresponds to TRBD1 (5 bases). Germline V gene data show CDR1 as KGHSH and CDR2 as LQKENI. The CDR3 is made up of 15 amino acids. V was pared by 3 bases and J by 3 bases, with 9 bases between.

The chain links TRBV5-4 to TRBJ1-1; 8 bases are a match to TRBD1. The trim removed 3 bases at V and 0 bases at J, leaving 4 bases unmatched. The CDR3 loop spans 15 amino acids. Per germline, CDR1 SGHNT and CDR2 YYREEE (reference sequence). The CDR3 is CASSSPGQVNTEAFF. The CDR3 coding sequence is TGTGCCAGCAGCTCCCCGGGACAGGTGAACACTGAAGCTTTCTTT.

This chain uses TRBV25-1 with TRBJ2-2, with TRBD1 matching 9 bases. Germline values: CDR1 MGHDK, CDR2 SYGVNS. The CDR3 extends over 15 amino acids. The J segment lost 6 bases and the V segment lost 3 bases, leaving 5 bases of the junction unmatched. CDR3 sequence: CASSDTGGAAGELFF. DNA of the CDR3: TGTGCCAGCAGTGACACAGGGGGCGCGGCCGGGGAGCTGTTTTTT.

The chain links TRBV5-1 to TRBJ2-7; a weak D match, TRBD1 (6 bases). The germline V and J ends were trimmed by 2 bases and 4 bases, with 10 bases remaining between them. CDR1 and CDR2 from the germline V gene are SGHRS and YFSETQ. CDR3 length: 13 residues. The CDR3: CASSFPQGYEQYF. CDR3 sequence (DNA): TGCGCCAGCAGCTTCCCTCAGGGGTACGAGCAGTACTTC. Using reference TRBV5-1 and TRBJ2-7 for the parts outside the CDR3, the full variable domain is KAGVTQTPRYLIKTRGQQVTLSCSPISGHRSVSWYQQTPGQGLQFLFEYFSETQRNKGNFPGRFSGRQFSNSRSEMNVSTLELGDSALYLCASSFPQGYEQYFGPGTRLTVT.

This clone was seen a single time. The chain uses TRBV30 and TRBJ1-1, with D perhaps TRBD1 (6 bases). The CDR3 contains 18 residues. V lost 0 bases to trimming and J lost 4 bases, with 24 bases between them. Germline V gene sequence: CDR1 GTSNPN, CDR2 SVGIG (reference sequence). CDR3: CAWSVRQGGGMGGTEAFF. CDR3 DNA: TGTGCCTGGAGTGTACGTCAAGGGGGAGGGATGGGTGGCACTGAAGCTTTCTTT.

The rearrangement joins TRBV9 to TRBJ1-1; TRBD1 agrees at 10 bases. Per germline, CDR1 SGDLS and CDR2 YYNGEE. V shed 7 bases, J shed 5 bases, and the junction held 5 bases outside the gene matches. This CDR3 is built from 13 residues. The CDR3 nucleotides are TGTGCCAGCCAACCGGGACAGGGGACTGAAGCTTTCTTT. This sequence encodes CASQPGQGTEAFF.

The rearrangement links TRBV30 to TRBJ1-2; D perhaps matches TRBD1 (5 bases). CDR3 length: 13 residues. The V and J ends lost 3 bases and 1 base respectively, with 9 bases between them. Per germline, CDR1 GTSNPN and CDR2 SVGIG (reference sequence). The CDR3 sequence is CAWRDTYNYGYTF. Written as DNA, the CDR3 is TGTGCCTGGAGGGACACTTATAACTATGGCTACACCTTC.

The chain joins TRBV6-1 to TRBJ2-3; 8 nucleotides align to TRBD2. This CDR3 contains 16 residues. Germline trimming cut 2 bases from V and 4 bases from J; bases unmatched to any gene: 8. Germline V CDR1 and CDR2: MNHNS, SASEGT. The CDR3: CASSERPAGDPDTQYF. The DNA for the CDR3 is TGTGCCAGCAGTGAACGGCCAGCGGGAGACCCAGATACGCAGTATTTT.

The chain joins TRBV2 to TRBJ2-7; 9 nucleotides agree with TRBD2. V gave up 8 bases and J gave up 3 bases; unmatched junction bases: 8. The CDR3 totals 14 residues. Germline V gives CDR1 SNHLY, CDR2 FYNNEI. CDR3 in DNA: TGTGCCAGCCAACCCGGACTAGCGAACTACGAGCAGTACTTC. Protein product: CASQPGLANYEQYF.

CDR3 in DNA: TGTGCCGTCGCAGGGACAGTTATTAACAATGAGCAGTTCTTC. Residues: CAVAGTVINNEQFF. J is TRBJ2-1 and V is TRBV10-3, with TRBD1 matching 7 bases. From germline, CDR1 is ENHRY and CDR2 SYGVKD. The CDR3 runs 14 residues. V shed 11 bases and J 5 bases; nucleotides not matched to a gene: 12.

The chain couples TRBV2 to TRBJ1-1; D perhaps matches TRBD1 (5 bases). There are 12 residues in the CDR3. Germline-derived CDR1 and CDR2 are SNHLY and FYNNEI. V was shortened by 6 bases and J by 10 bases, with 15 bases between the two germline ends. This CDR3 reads CASRSPREGAFF. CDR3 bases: TGTGCCAGCAGATCCCCCAGGGAGGGAGCTTTCTTT. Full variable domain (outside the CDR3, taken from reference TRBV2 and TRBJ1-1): EPEVTQTPSHQVTQMGQEVILRCVPISNHLYFYWYRQILGQKVEFLVSFYNNEISEKSEIFDDQFSVERPDGSNFTLKIRSTKLEDSAMYFCASRSPREGAFFGQGTRLTVV.

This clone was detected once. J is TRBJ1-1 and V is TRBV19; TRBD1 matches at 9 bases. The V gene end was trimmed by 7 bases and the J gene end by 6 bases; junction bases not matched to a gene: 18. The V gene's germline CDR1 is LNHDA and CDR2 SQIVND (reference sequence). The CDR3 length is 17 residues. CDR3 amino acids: CASNHYGTGKPSSEAFF. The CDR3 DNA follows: TGTGCCAGTAACCACTACGGGACAGGGAAACCCTCCTCTGAAGCTTTCTTT.

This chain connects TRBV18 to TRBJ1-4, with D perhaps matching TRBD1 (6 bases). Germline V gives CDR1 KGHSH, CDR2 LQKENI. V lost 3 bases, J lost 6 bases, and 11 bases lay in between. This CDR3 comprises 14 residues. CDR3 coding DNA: TGTGCCAGCTCACCGGACAGTGGTTATGAAAAACTGTTTTTT. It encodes CASSPDSGYEKLFF.

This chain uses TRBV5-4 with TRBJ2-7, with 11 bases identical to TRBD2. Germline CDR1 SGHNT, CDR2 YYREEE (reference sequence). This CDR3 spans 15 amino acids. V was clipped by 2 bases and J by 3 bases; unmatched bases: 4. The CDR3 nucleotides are TGTGCCAGCAGCTTAACGACTAGCGGGGACTACGAGCAGTACTTC. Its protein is CASSLTTSGDYEQYF.

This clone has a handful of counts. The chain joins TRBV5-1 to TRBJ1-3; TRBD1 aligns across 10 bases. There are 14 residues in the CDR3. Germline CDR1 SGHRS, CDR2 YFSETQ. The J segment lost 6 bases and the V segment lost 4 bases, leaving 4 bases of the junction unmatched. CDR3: CASSPGTGENTIYF. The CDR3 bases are TGCGCCAGCAGCCCCGGGACAGGGGAAAACACCATATATTTT.